Each of the 27 T cell receptor beta chains below was sequenced from the same sample in a study of human T cells and chemical hapten exposure (dated by TCRdb to the early 2020s). Receptor amplification or capture employed RACE. The instrument was a NextSeq 500. TCRdb reworked the public reads: Q25 trimming with fastp, MiXCR clone assembly, productive beta chains retained. Rows are unified per CDR3 protein, each entry keeping the most common DNA and genes. The sample has a few hundred thousand distinct CDR3 sequences on record, about 6% of them singletons. Jointly, the top ten make up roughly 5.4% of the sample. The meaning of the sample's time point label: patch test 2, 6 weeks after DPC sensitization. The meaning of the sample's treatment or condition label: therapeutic diphenylcyclopropenone sensitization with weekly scalp DPC. Sequences were derived from whole blood, sampled in connection with sensitization to the hapten diphenylcyclopropenone (DPC). These receptor sequences come from a woman aged 18-29 years with alopecia areata. Some clones in this sample may be carry-over from other donors' samples.

This clonotype has at least ten counts. This sequence joins TRBV29-1 and TRBJ1-2, with D unclear. CDR1 is SQVTM, CDR2 ANQGSEA, per germline. V lost 4 bases, J lost 3 bases, and 6 bases lay in between. The CDR3 extends over 11 amino acids. The CDR3 DNA sequence: TGCAGCGTTGTACCCCACTATGGCTACACCTTC. Translation gives CSVVPHYGYTF. The complete variable domain, with remaining parts taken from reference TRBV29-1 and TRBJ1-2, reads SAVISQKPSRDICQRGTSLTIQCQVDSQVTMMFWYRQQPGQSLTLIATANQGSEATYESGFVIDKFPISRPNLTFSTLTVSNMSPEDSSIYLCSVVPHYGYTFGSGTRLTVV.

This clonotype was seen at least ten times. This chain uses TRBV12-3 or TRBV12-4 with TRBJ1-2; no clear D gene. V gave up 4 bases and J gave up 4 bases, with 13 bases separating them. CDR3 size: 14 residues. CDR3: CASSSGRHLYGYTF. The CDR3 DNA reads as TGTGCCAGCAGTTCTGGGAGGCACCTCTATGGCTACACCTTC.

CDR3 amino acids: CASSYGGEGFYEQYF. CDR3 coding DNA: TGTGCCAGCAGTTACGGTGGAGAAGGGTTTTACGAGCAGTACTTC. The chain joins TRBV6-5 to TRBJ2-7, with no clear D. Germline-derived CDR1 and CDR2 are MNHEY and SVGAGI. Trimming removed 2 bases at V and 4 bases at J, with 15 bases between. This CDR3 has 15 amino acids.

This clonotype was detected many times. The genes are TRBV4-3 and TRBJ1-5; tentatively, D is TRBD1 (5 bases). CDR1 is LGHNA, CDR2 YSLEER, per germline. The CDR3 covers 15 residues. The V and J ends lost 0 bases and 6 bases respectively, with 12 bases between them. The CDR3 DNA follows: TGCGCCAGCAGCCAAGATTTAGGGGACGGTCAGCCCCAGCATTTT. This sequence encodes CASSQDLGDGQPQHF.

The chain has TRBV20-1 and TRBJ1-4, with TRBD1 as a possible D gene (6 bases). Germline assignment: CDR1 DFQATT and CDR2 SNEGSKA (reference sequence). V was clipped by 6 bases and J by 7 bases, with 12 bases between them. The CDR3 covers 12 residues. The CDR3 loop is CSARGGGEKLFF. The CDR3 DNA sequence: TGCAGTGCAAGGGGGGGCGGTGAAAAACTGTTTTTT.

The chain employs TRBV12-3 or TRBV12-4 and TRBJ2-4, with TRBD2 as a possible D gene (6 bases). This CDR3 has 11 amino acids. V lost 1 base, J lost 15 bases, and 10 bases lay in between. The CDR3 protein is CASSLGTTTYF. The CDR3 DNA reads as TGTGCCAGCAGTTTAGGGACTACTACGTACTTC.

This clonotype was counted between two and nine times. The V call is TRBV27, the J call TRBJ2-1; D gene uncertain. In germline, CDR1 is MNHEY, CDR2 SMNVEV (reference sequence). Trimming took 6 bases from V and 8 from J, leaving 11 bases between them. CDR3 length: 12 amino acids. As DNA, the CDR3 is TGTGCCAGCAGGCCCCTAGGAGATGAGCAGTTCTTC. Amino acids: CASRPLGDEQFF.

In this sample, this clonotype turned up many times. This chain connects TRBV7-9 to TRBJ1-1; 7 bases are shared with TRBD1. CDR1 SEHNR and CDR2 FQNEAQ come from the germline V gene (reference sequence). The CDR3 contains 14 residues. V trimming: 10 bases; J trimming: 1 base; junction bases outside the gene matches: 9. The CDR3 sequence: CAISPGGGNTEAFF. Written as DNA, the CDR3 is TGTGCCATCTCACCAGGGGGAGGGAACACTGAAGCTTTCTTT.

This clonotype was observed many times. The V call is TRBV6-1, the J call TRBJ1-5; perhaps TRBD1 as D (5 bases). Trimming stripped 6 bases from V and 6 bases from J, with 9 bases between. The length of the CDR3 is 12 residues. The germline gives CDR1 MNHNS, CDR2 SASEGT. CDR3 loop: CASSRAGQPQHF. CDR3 coding DNA: TGTGCCAGCAGCAGGGCGGGTCAGCCCCAGCATTTT.

The V gene is TRBV4-2, the J gene TRBJ2-5, with 12 bases that match TRBD2. CDR3 size: 15 residues. V lost 2 bases, J lost 2 bases, and 0 bases stayed unmatched. Germline loops: CDR1 LGHNA, CDR2 YNFKEQ. The CDR3 loop is CASSQLAGGQETQYF. The CDR3 region has the DNA TGTGCCAGCAGCCAACTAGCGGGGGGGCAAGAGACCCAGTACTTC.

V is TRBV4-1 and J is TRBJ2-7, with D perhaps being TRBD1 or TRBD2 (5 bases each). CDR1 is MGHRA, CDR2 YSYEKL, per germline. The CDR3 covers 14 residues. The V end lost 2 bases, the J end lost 2 bases, and 10 bases lay between the germline ends. This CDR3 reads CASSQPGRTYEQYF. CDR3 in DNA: TGCGCCAGCAGCCAACCGGGACGGACCTACGAGCAGTACTTC.

The chain joins TRBV20-1 to TRBJ2-3; TRBD2 agrees at 8 bases. Germline CDR1 and CDR2: DFQATT and SNEGSKA (reference sequence). V dropped 0 bases and J dropped 2; count of bases not matched to a gene: 7. The length of the CDR3 is 16 residues. As DNA, the CDR3 is TGCAGTGCTAGAGATTTAGAGCGGGGGATCACAGATACGCAGTATTTT. Protein: CSARDLERGITDTQYF.

This clonotype was counted a few times. The chain links TRBV10-3 to TRBJ2-2, with 7 bases aligning to TRBD1. Unmatched junction bases numbered 4, after V lost 3 bases and J lost 6 bases. There are 14 residues in the CDR3. Germline values: CDR1 ENHRY, CDR2 SYGVKD. Written as DNA, the CDR3 is TGTGCCATCAGTGACGACAGGGCGGCCGGGGAGCTGTTTTTT. This translates into CAISDDRAAGELFF.

This clonotype was observed a handful of times. The rearrangement uses TRBV11-3 and TRBJ2-1; a weak D match, TRBD2 (5 bases). V gave up 5 bases and J gave up 10 bases, with 12 bases separating them. CDR1 is SGHNT, CDR2 YENEEA, per germline. The CDR3 runs to 12 residues. The CDR3, as DNA: TGTGCCAGCAGCCTAGGACTTGACGAGCAGTTCTTC. Its translation is CASSLGLDEQFF.

In regard to this clonotype: A much larger clone is a single base away; this may be a read error. The gene calls are TRBV20-1 and TRBJ1-1, with 12 bases fitting TRBD1. Germline-derived CDR1 and CDR2 are DFQATT and SNEGSKA (reference sequence). J lost 6 bases, V lost 8 bases, and 13 bases had no gene match. The CDR3 totals 15 residues. CDR3 sequence reads: CSSFAGQGAWAEAFF. The CDR3, as DNA: TGCAGTTCTTTCGCGGGACAGGGGGCCTGGGCTGAAGCTTTCTTT.

This clonotype was observed many times. This chain uses TRBV7-2 with TRBJ1-2; D gene uncertain. Germline CDR1 and CDR2: SGHTA and FQGNSA. Trimming removed 2 bases at V and 4 bases at J, with 17 bases between. The CDR3 is 16 amino acids. The CDR3 region has the DNA TGTGCCAGCAGCTTAAGCACAGATTCAAGGACCTATGGCTACACCTTC. Its translation: CASSLSTDSRTYGYTF.

This clonotype was seen at least ten times. The chain links TRBV6-2 or TRBV6-3 to TRBJ1-1; TRBD1 might be the D (6 bases). This CDR3 has 16 amino acids. The germline V gene has CDR1 MNHEY and CDR2 SVGEGT. Trimming removed 0 bases from V and 3 bases from J, with 14 bases in between. The CDR3 DNA is TGTGCCAGCAGTTACTCTGTACGGACAGCGGACACTGAAGCTTTCTTT. Protein product: CASSYSVRTADTEAFF.

This clonotype was seen many times. The chain couples TRBV6-5 to TRBJ1-2, with 7 bases matching TRBD1. Per germline, CDR1 MNHEY and CDR2 SVGAGI. Losses at the gene ends were 5 bases for V and 4 bases for J; bases not matched to a gene: 10. This CDR3 is built from 15 residues. CDR3 sequence: CASSPPGQRGYGYTF. CDR3 DNA sequence: TGTGCCAGCAGTCCACCGGGACAGCGAGGCTATGGCTACACCTTC.

This clonotype appeared many times. The chain employs TRBV7-2 and TRBJ1-3; 10 bases match TRBD1. J gave up 11 bases and V 5 bases, and 6 bases lay outside the gene matches. The germline CDR1 and CDR2 sequences are SGHTA and FQGNSA. The CDR3 has 13 residues. CDR3 region: CASSRTGGVAIYF. The CDR3 DNA sequence: TGTGCCAGCAGCCGGACAGGGGGAGTCGCCATATATTTT.

This clonotype has ten or more counts. V is TRBV5-1 and J is TRBJ2-7; D is perhaps TRBD1 or TRBD2 (5 bases each). Germline V gene lookup returns CDR1 SGHRS and CDR2 YFSETQ. This CDR3 comprises 14 residues. V was pared by 0 bases and J by 2 bases, with 9 bases between. CDR3 amino acids: CASSLAQGAYEQYF. For the CDR3, the DNA is TGCGCCAGCAGCTTGGCCCAGGGAGCCTACGAGCAGTACTTC. Supplemented by reference TRBV5-1 and TRBJ2-7, the full variable domain reads KAGVTQTPRYLIKTRGQQVTLSCSPISGHRSVSWYQQTPGQGLQFLFEYFSETQRNKGNFPGRFSGRQFSNSRSEMNVSTLELGDSALYLCASSLAQGAYEQYFGPGTRLTVT.

The chain's CDR3 is CASSLLGTGAYEQYF. In nucleotides, the CDR3 is TGTGCCAGCAGCTTGTTAGGGACAGGAGCATACGAGCAGTACTTC. The V and J genes are TRBV7-9 and TRBJ2-7; 8 bases align to TRBD1. Looked up from germline, CDR1 is SEHNR and CDR2 is FQNEAQ (reference sequence). There are 15 residues in the CDR3. The J segment lost 4 bases and the V segment lost 3 bases, leaving 8 bases of the junction unmatched.

The V and J genes are TRBV6-5 and TRBJ2-3; possible D gene TRBD2, 5 bases. With 6 bases removed from V and 6 bases from J, the gap between germline ends came to 19 bases. Germline V gene data show CDR1 as MNHEY and CDR2 as SVGAGI. This CDR3 spans 15 amino acids. CDR3 nucleotide sequence: TGTGCCAGCAGCCCTACTCGAGGGTGGGAGGATACGCAGTATTTT. As protein: CASSPTRGWEDTQYF.

This chain links TRBV6-5 with TRBJ2-2; D is uncertain. V was shortened by 5 bases and J by 7 bases, with 14 bases between the two germline ends. This CDR3 region has 14 residues. CDR1 is MNHEY and CDR2 is SVGAGI in the germline V gene. Here the CDR3 DNA reads TGTGCCAGCAGTCCTTACGATAGTAACGGGGAGCTGTTTTTT. It specifies CASSPYDSNGELFF.

This clonotype was detected ten times or more. The chain couples TRBV12-3 or TRBV12-4 to TRBJ1-5; tentatively, D is TRBD1 (6 bases). This CDR3 has 14 residues. V lost 3 bases to trimming and J lost 7 bases, with 13 bases between them. In nucleotides, the CDR3 is TGTGCCAGCAGTTTGGTACAGGGACGCCAGCCCCAGCATTTT. As protein: CASSLVQGRQPQHF.

The chain joins TRBV9 to TRBJ1-2; 8 positions match TRBD1. The CDR3 runs 17 residues. V was pared by 2 bases and J by 7 bases, with 16 bases of the junction left unmatched. CDR1 and CDR2 (germline): SGDLS, YYNGEE. This CDR3 is CASSVASGQGAFSGYTF. Here the CDR3 DNA reads TGTGCCAGCAGCGTGGCGAGCGGACAGGGTGCTTTTTCTGGCTACACCTTC.

This clonotype was detected many times. The chain couples TRBV7-9 to TRBJ1-2; D is undetermined. CDR1 is SEHNR and CDR2 is FQNEAQ in the germline V gene (reference sequence). This CDR3 contains 14 residues. V gave up 0 bases and J gave up 4 bases, with 9 bases separating them. The CDR3 is CASSLAEGVYGYTF. The CDR3 DNA reads as TGTGCCAGCAGCTTAGCGGAGGGAGTCTATGGCTACACCTTC.

This clonotype was seen at least ten times. The chain employs TRBV21-1 and TRBJ1-1. TRBV21-1 is assigned pseudogene status. The CDR3 spans 12 residues. CDR3 loop: CASSKHPGEAFF. The CDR3 DNA sequence: TGTGCCAGCAGCAAACATCCAGGTGAAGCTTTCTTT.